A single TCR beta chain is shown here with its context. Its specificity is not known. This CDR3 region has 15 residues. Between the trimmed V and J ends, which lost 3 bases and 5 bases, there was a span of 16 bases. CDR1 is LGHNT, CDR2 FRNRAP, per germline. The data stem from a study of OX40 agonist ivuxolimab in advanced cancers. Study-wide background: Partial responses occurred in Three dose-escalation patients, one with hepatocellular carcinoma and two with cutaneous melanoma.

General study points: Compared with others, partial responders at 0.1-3.0 mg/kg displayed clonal expansion among the lowest. Antigen specificity of clonally expanded peripheral T cells was not established.

The method was immunoSEQ multiplex PCR; TCRdb's version includes in-frame clones alone and lacks a portion of them. The sample carries some 100,000 clones, roughly 80% recorded once. Excluded were patients having autoimmune disease history or systemic immunosuppression. The chain recombines TRBV12-5 with TRBJ1-1, with a possible D match to TRBD1 (6 bases). The source of this sequence is an adult with an advanced solid tumor such as melanoma, head and neck, liver or kidney cancer. The specimen was CD4+ or CD8+ T cells sorted from blood, collected in a trial of the OX40 agonist ivuxolimab. CDR3 region: CASGFYDRPRTEAFF. The CDR3 nucleotides are TGTGCTAGTGGTTTCTATGACAGGCCGAGGACTGAAGCTTTCTTT.